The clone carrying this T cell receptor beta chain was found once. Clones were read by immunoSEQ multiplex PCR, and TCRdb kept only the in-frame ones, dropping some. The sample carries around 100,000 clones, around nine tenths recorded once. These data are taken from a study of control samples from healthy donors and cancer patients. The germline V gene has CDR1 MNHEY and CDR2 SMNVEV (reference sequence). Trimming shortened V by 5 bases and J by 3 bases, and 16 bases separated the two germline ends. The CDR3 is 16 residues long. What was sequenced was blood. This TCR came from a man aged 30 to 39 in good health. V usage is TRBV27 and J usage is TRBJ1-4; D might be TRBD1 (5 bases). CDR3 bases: TGTGCCAGCAGTCAGACAGCATATCGGGCTAATGAAAAACTGTTTTTT. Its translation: CASSQTAYRANEKLFF.